This passage covers 25 T cell receptor beta chains from one sample sequenced in a study of radiotherapy plus CTLA-4 blockade in lung cancer. Clones were read by immunoSEQ multiplex PCR, and TCRdb kept only the in-frame ones, dropping some. The sample shows 12,000 or so clones, about 80% of them seen only once. The sequences come from peripheral blood, collected from a patient treated with radiotherapy plus ipilimumab. The origin of the receptors is a human donor with non-small cell lung cancer that progressed on radiotherapy plus ipilimumab.

The chain joins TRBV6-5 to TRBJ2-2, with 8 bases aligning to TRBD1. V shed 5 bases and J 5 bases; nucleotides not matched to a gene: 4. The CDR3 has 14 amino acids. Looked up from germline, CDR1 is MNHEY and CDR2 is SVGAGI. CDR3 region: CASSDRTGTGELFF. The DNA for the CDR3 is TGTGCCAGCAGTGACCGGACAGGGACCGGGGAGCTGTTTTTT.

V usage is TRBV9 and J usage is TRBJ1-6; TRBD1 matches at 10 bases. This CDR3 spans 15 amino acids. Per germline, CDR1 SGDLS and CDR2 YYNGEE. V dropped 2 bases and J dropped 10; count of bases not matched to a gene: 6. The DNA for the CDR3 is TGTGCCAGCAGCGTGGGGACAGGGGCGCGCTCACCCCTCCACTTT. It codes for CASSVGTGARSPLHF.

The genes are TRBV11-3 and TRBJ2-5; D may be TRBD2 (6 bases). In germline, CDR1 is SGHNT, CDR2 YENEEA. The ends were cut back, 1 base at V and 9 bases at J, with 15 bases in the middle. CDR3 length: 14 amino acids. The CDR3 DNA reads TGTGCCAGCAGCTTAGGCAGCGAGGAGGGGTCCCAGTACTTC. Its protein product is CASSLGSEEGSQYF.

The chain employs TRBV19 and TRBJ2-2; 7 bases agree with TRBD2. The CDR3 consists of 19 residues. Germline V gives CDR1 LNHDA, CDR2 SQIVND (reference sequence). With V trimmed by 3 bases and J by 1 base, 14 bases remained unmatched. CDR3 coding DNA: TGTGCCAGTAGTATGGGGTGGGGAGGGATGGATCAGAACACCGGGGAGCTGTTTTTT. This sequence encodes CASSMGWGGMDQNTGELFF.

The CDR3 sequence is CASKRTAHSNQPQHF. DNA for the CDR3: TGTGCCAGCAAGCGAACAGCCCATAGCAATCAGCCCCAGCATTTT. The rearrangement links TRBV6-5 to TRBJ1-5; D is uncertain. The length of the CDR3 is 15 residues. Trimming shortened V by 7 bases and J by 0 bases, and 13 bases separated the two germline ends. Germline CDR1 and CDR2: MNHEY and SVGAGI.

The chain is built from TRBV28 and TRBJ1-2; no definite D call. Germline values: CDR1 MDHEN, CDR2 SYDVKM. V was clipped by 6 bases and J by 4 bases, with 12 bases between them. The CDR3 totals 13 residues. This CDR3 reads CASRLSGRYGYTF. As DNA, the CDR3 is TGTGCCAGCAGGTTGAGTGGTCGCTATGGCTACACCTTC.

V is TRBV6-6 and J is TRBJ1-1, with no clear D. This CDR3 is 13 amino acids long. The germline gives CDR1 MNHNY, CDR2 SVGAGI (reference sequence). V dropped 3 bases and J dropped 11 bases, with 16 bases sitting between them. The CDR3 loop reads CASSYGPASLAFF. DNA of the CDR3: TGTGCCAGCAGTTATGGACCGGCTTCGTTGGCTTTCTTT.

The chain combines TRBV19 with TRBJ1-2, with 8 bases lining up with TRBD1. CDR1 is LNHDA, CDR2 SQIVND, per germline (reference sequence). V lost 4 bases, J lost 8 bases, and 12 bases stayed unmatched. CDR3 size: 15 residues. The CDR3, as DNA: TGTGCCAGTAGTAGCGAGAATGGACAGGGTGGAGGCTACACCTTC. Its translation is CASSSENGQGGGYTF.

The chain uses TRBV4-1 and TRBJ1-4; D may be TRBD1 (6 bases). CDR1 and CDR2 from the germline V gene are MGHRA and YSYEKL. The CDR3 spans 19 residues. The V end was cut by 1 base, the J end by 0 bases, with 18 bases between. The CDR3 coding sequence is TGCGCCAGCAGCCAAGTCACAGGGCGTGGTCCTGCAACTAATGAAAAACTGTTTTTT. Translated, it gives CASSQVTGRGPATNEKLFF.

This clone has only a few counts. The chain uses TRBV25-1 and TRBJ1-4; perhaps TRBD1 as D (5 bases). V was clipped by 1 base and J by 7 bases, with 13 bases between them. The CDR3 is 15 amino acids. Germline V gene data show CDR1 as MGHDK and CDR2 as SYGVNS. The CDR3 protein is CASSELNFGGEKLFF. The CDR3 DNA is TGTGCCAGCAGTGAATTAAACTTTGGGGGTGAAAAACTGTTTTTT.

The chain uses TRBV5-1 and TRBJ1-1; D possibly corresponds to TRBD1 (5 bases). Trimming took off 3 bases at V and 4 bases at J, with 10 bases between the two ends. CDR1 and CDR2 (germline): SGHRS, YFSETQ. The CDR3 runs to 13 residues. The DNA for the CDR3 is TGCGCCAGCAGCTCACAGGATGGCACTGAAGCTTTCTTT. Residues: CASSSQDGTEAFF. The entire variable domain, with the rest obtained from reference TRBV5-1 and TRBJ1-1, is as follows: KAGVTQTPRYLIKTRGQQVTLSCSPISGHRSVSWYQQTPGQGLQFLFEYFSETQRNKGNFPGRFSGRQFSNSRSEMNVSTLELGDSALYLCASSSQDGTEAFFGQGTRLTVV.

This rearrangement joins TRBV5-1 to TRBJ2-7, with TRBD1 matching 11 bases. Germline V gene sequence: CDR1 SGHRS, CDR2 YFSETQ. This CDR3 contains 15 residues. V was clipped by 5 bases and J by 5 bases; unmatched bases: 9. DNA for the CDR3: TGCGCCAGCAGGCCCTCCGGGACAGGGGGAGACGAGCAGTACTTC. Translated: CASRPSGTGGDEQYF.

The chain combines TRBV18 with TRBJ2-7, with 9 nucleotides matching TRBD1. CDR1 and CDR2 from the germline V gene are KGHSH and LQKENI. V gave up 1 base and J gave up 5 bases; unmatched junction bases: 3. The CDR3 consists of 14 residues. CDR3 sequence: CASSPRDRAHEQYF. The DNA of the CDR3 is TGTGCCAGCTCACCACGGGACAGGGCCCACGAGCAGTACTTC.

This sequence joins TRBV6-4 and TRBJ1-1; no firm D call. V gave up 0 bases and J gave up 2 bases, with 7 bases separating them. Germline CDR1 and CDR2: MRHNA and SNTAGT. The CDR3 is 14 amino acids. The chain's CDR3 is CASSDSRGNTEAFF. The CDR3 coding sequence is TGTGCCAGCAGTGACTCGAGAGGAAACACTGAAGCTTTCTTT.

This clone was seen more than once but under ten times. The V and J genes are TRBV5-6 and TRBJ1-2; no clear D. This CDR3 contains 15 residues. V lost 4 bases and J lost 3, with 16 bases in between. Germline CDR1 and CDR2: SGHDT and YYEEEE. The CDR3 sequence is CASSPPEGSDYGYTF. CDR3 coding DNA: TGTGCCAGCAGCCCCCCCGAGGGATCAGACTATGGCTACACCTTC. The variable domain in full, completed from reference TRBV5-6 and TRBJ1-2, reads DAGVTQSPTHLIKTRGQQVTLRCSPKSGHDTVSWYQQALGQGPQFIFQYYEEEERQRGNFPDRFSGHQFPNYSSELNVNALLLGDSALYLCASSPPEGSDYGYTFGSGTRLTVV.

CDR3 bases: TGTGCCAGCAGCGGTGGACTAGCGGGGGGGCCCCGGGATACGCAGTATTTT. Its translation: CASSGGLAGGPRDTQYF. The chain uses TRBV11-1 and TRBJ2-3; 15 bases agree with TRBD2. This CDR3 comprises 17 residues. Trimming at V came to 5 bases and at J to 6 bases, leaving 9 bases not matched to a gene. Germline assignment: CDR1 SGHAT and CDR2 FQDESV (reference sequence). Looking up the rest from reference TRBV11-1 and TRBJ2-3 gives the full variable domain: EAEVAQSPRYKITEKSQAVAFWCDPISGHATLYWYRQILGQGPELLVQFQDESVVDDSQLPKDRFSAERLKGVDSTLKIQPAELGDSAMYLCASSGGLAGGPRDTQYFGPGTRLTVL.

V and J are TRBV6-5 and TRBJ2-3; D is ambiguous. The germline V and J ends were trimmed by 5 bases and 5 bases, with 17 bases remaining between them. The CDR3 loop spans 15 amino acids. Germline V gene data show CDR1 as MNHEY and CDR2 as SVGAGI. Here the CDR3 DNA reads TGTGCCAGCAGTCGCCGTACCGCCCAAGAAGATACGCAGTATTTT. It is translated as CASSRRTAQEDTQYF.

The chain is built from TRBV6-1 and TRBJ1-5; TRBD1 agrees at 7 bases. Germline CDR1 is MNHNS and CDR2 is SASEGT. V shed 4 bases, J shed 7 bases, and the junction held 13 bases outside the gene matches. The CDR3 spans 16 residues. Written as DNA, the CDR3 is TGTGCCAGCAGTGCCTCCGGGACAGCGGCCGGGCAGCCCCAGCATTTT. Its translation: CASSASGTAAGQPQHF.

The V gene is TRBV2, the J gene TRBJ2-2; a possible D gene is TRBD1 (6 bases). This CDR3 spans 12 amino acids. Germline-derived CDR1 and CDR2 are SNHLY and FYNNEI. CDR3 nucleotides: TGTGCGTCAGGGGTAGAAACCGGGGAGCTGTTTTTT. Translating gives CASGVETGELFF.

The chain employs TRBV6-5 and TRBJ2-2, with a tentative D call TRBD2 (6 bases). Germline assignment: CDR1 MNHEY and CDR2 SVGAGI. V dropped 8 bases and J dropped 2 bases, with 12 bases sitting between them. This CDR3 is 14 amino acids long. In DNA, the CDR3 is TGTGCCAGCCGGCGCGGGGCAAACACCGGGGAGCTGTTTTTT. It is translated as CASRRGANTGELFF.

The chain links TRBV10-3 to TRBJ2-1; 12 bases align to TRBD2. V gave up 6 bases and J gave up 8 bases; unmatched junction bases: 8. The CDR3 extends over 15 amino acids. In germline, CDR1 is ENHRY, CDR2 SYGVKD. In DNA, the CDR3 is TGTGCCATCAGAGATTCTAGCGGGGGGGCCGATGAGCAGTTCTTC. Residues: CAIRDSSGGADEQFF.

V and J are TRBV19 and TRBJ2-3; D possibly corresponds to TRBD2 (7 bases). This CDR3 contains 13 residues. Germline CDR1 reads LNHDA; CDR2 reads SQIVND (reference sequence). Trimming took 9 bases from V and 1 from J, leaving 11 bases between them. DNA for the CDR3: TGTGCCAGCGGGGGGCGCGGCACAGATACGCAGTATTTT. Amino acid sequence: CASGGRGTDTQYF.

J is TRBJ2-1 and V is TRBV4-1, with D possibly TRBD2 on 7 matching bases. This CDR3 has 18 amino acids. Per the germline V gene, CDR1 is MGHRA and CDR2 is YSYEKL. The V end lost 2 bases, the J end lost 6 bases, and 23 bases lay between the germline ends. CDR3 protein: CASSQHILVGGRGNEQFF. The CDR3 region has the DNA TGCGCCAGCAGCCAACACATCCTAGTGGGGGGGCGTGGCAATGAGCAGTTCTTC.

V gene TRBV5-8 combines with J gene TRBJ2-1; D is unresolved. The CDR3 consists of 11 residues. CDR1 is SGHTS and CDR2 is YDEGEE in the germline V gene. Trimming removed 9 bases at V and 7 bases at J, with 11 bases between. CDR3 sequence (DNA): TGTGCCAAGTGGGGTAAAAATGAGCAGTTCTTC. This translates into CAKWGKNEQFF.

The chain has TRBV4-2 and TRBJ1-2, with D tentatively TRBD1 (6 bases). V was trimmed by 0 bases and J by 2 bases, leaving 7 bases between them. The CDR3 totals 14 residues. The germline V gene has CDR1 LGHNA and CDR2 YNFKEQ. The CDR3 spells CASSQEGGNYGYTF. In DNA, the CDR3 is TGTGCCAGCAGCCAAGAAGGGGGGAACTATGGCTACACCTTC.